This TCR beta chain was retrieved from a study of shared clonotypes between healthy human individuals. Study observations and caveats: The authors sampled blood alone, and tissue repertoires likely differ.

Healthy and HIV-negative, the adult donors had no recent acute infections or vaccinations. Sequencing used immunoSEQ multiplex PCR; TCRdb keeps in-frame clones, though not all of them. The sample records some 1 million clones, under 80% being singletons. Worth noting for this clone: Its target is not known. Within the sample, other DNA sequences also encode this same CDR3.

V was clipped by 6 bases and J by 3 bases, with 2 bases between them. In germline, CDR1 is MDHEN, CDR2 SYDVKM. CDR3 length: 10 amino acids. The receptor was isolated from a man in his late teens or twenties in good health. This chain uses TRBV28 with TRBJ1-2; no clear D gene. Input material: memory CD4+ T cells sorted from blood. Documented subset: CD45RA-negative fraction. CDR3 coding DNA: TGTGCCAGCAGCGACTATGGCTACACCTTC. Translation gives CASSDYGYTF.